The T cell receptor (beta chain) under discussion was sequenced for a study of fetal regulatory T cell absence and autoimmunity. Study information: IPEX patients had exocrine pancreas autoimmunity without clinical diabetes. The study's findings and limits: Cord blood and pancreas showed broadly similar TRB gene family usage. Pancreas TCRs were oligoclonally enriched versus cord blood, some clones over 80-fold. In IPEX syndrome, oligoclonal enrichment was read as supporting prenatal antigen-driven autoimmunity in the pancreas.

With respect to this clone: As yet, its antigen is unknown.

Germline CDR1 reads SGHDN; CDR2 reads FVKESK. The V gene end was trimmed by 1 base and the J gene end by 4 bases; junction bases not matched to a gene: 5. The CDR3 spans 16 residues. The protocol was immunoSEQ multiplex PCR, while the TCRdb copy is restricted to in-frame clones and leaves out a portion. Found here are about 95,000 clones, 55% to 75% of them singletons; the top ten hold roughly 2%. This rearrangement joins TRBV14 to TRBJ2-2; TRBD2 matches 8 bases. The material sequenced was pancreas tissue. This sequence originates from a male donor with IPEX syndrome. As DNA, the CDR3 is TGTGCCAGCAGCCAAGTAGCGGGAAGTGGCACCGGGGAGCTGTTTTTT. It yields the protein CASSQVAGSGTGELFF.